This is a list of T cell receptor beta chains from one sample in a study of shared clonotypes between healthy human individuals. Data came from immunoSEQ multiplex PCR; TCRdb stores just in-frame clones and leaves some out. This repertoire shows 200,000 to 250,000 clones, 65% found once; its top ten account for around 10%. Sequenced input: memory CD4+ T cells sorted from blood. The receptors here all came from a man in his thirties or forties in good health. The CDR3 runs from the conserved cysteine through the conserved F or W. D genes are given only for firm matches. Size tells how often a clone was seen (once, few, many) or the class of an expanded clone, and some rows leave it out.

V: TRBV7-2
J: TRBJ1-4
D: TRBD1
size: few
CDR3: CASSPRGVGKLFF
DNA: TGTGCCAGCAGCCCCAGGGGGGTGGGAAAACTGTTTTTT

V: TRBV7-2
J: TRBJ2-1
D: .
size: .
CDR3: CASSLEFYNEQFF
DNA: TGTGCCAGCAGCTTAGAATTCTACAATGAGCAGTTCTTC

V: TRBV7-8
J: TRBJ2-2
D: .
size: .
CDR3: CASSYKKGTGELFF
DNA: TGTGCCAGCAGCTATAAAAAGGGCACCGGGGAGCTGTTTTTT

V: TRBV6-1
J: TRBJ1-4
D: TRBD1
size: many
CDR3: CASRADRAWNEKLFF
DNA: TGTGCCAGCAGGGCCGACAGGGCTTGGAATGAAAAACTGTTTTTT

V: TRBV11-2
J: TRBJ2-1
D: .
size: .
CDR3: CASSLGARNEQFF
DNA: TGTGCCAGCAGCTTAGGGGCCAGAAATGAGCAGTTCTTC

V: TRBV5-1
J: TRBJ2-3
D: TRBD1
size: .
CDR3: CASQTGFKTDTQYF
DNA: TGCGCCAGTCAGACAGGGTTCAAAACAGATACGCAGTATTTT

V: TRBV7-8
J: TRBJ2-7
D: TRBD1
size: .
CDR3: CASSSQRQGNPYEQYF
DNA: TGTGCCAGCAGTTCACAGCGACAGGGCAACCCCTACGAGCAGTACTTC

V: TRBV7-3
J: TRBJ2-3
D: TRBD1
size: .
CDR3: CASSLTLQGADTQYF
DNA: TGTGCCAGCAGCTTAACGCTACAGGGGGCAGATACGCAGTATTTT

V: TRBV6-1
J: TRBJ1-3
D: .
size: .
CDR3: CASSEGGSGNTIYF
DNA: TGTGCCAGCAGTGAAGGCGGGTCTGGAAACACCATATATTTT

V: TRBV10-3
J: TRBJ1-5
D: .
size: once
CDR3: CAISESSRRQDFDQPQHF
DNA: TGTGCCATCAGTGAGTCCTCGAGGCGACAGGACTTCGATCAGCCCCAGCATTTT

V: TRBV5-8
J: TRBJ2-3
D: TRBD2
size: once
CDR3: CASSSGLAGDGDTQYF
DNA: TGTGCCAGCAGCTCGGGACTAGCGGGAGATGGAGATACGCAGTATTTT